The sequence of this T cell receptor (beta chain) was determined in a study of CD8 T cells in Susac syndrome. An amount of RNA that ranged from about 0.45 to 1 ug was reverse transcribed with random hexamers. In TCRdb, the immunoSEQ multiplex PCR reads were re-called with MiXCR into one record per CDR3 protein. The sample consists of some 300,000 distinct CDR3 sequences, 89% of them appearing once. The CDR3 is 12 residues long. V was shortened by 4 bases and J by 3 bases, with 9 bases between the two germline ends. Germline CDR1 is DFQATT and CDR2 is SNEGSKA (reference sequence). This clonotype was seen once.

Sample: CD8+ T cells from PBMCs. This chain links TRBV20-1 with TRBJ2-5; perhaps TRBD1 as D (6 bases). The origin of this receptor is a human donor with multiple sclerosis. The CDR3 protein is CSATGEEETQYF. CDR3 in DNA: TGCAGTGCTACAGGGGAAGAAGAGACCCAGTACTTC.